The T cell receptor beta chain under discussion was sequenced for a study of Ad26.COV2.S vaccination and SARS-CoV-2 variants. As for the study in general: By the intramuscular route, Ad26.COV2.S was given once, or twice 56 days apart.

Stated treatment: about 20 received Ad26.COV2.S at low or high dose, single or two shots; roughly five received placebo; per-sample allocation not given. Each sample was drawn 63 days after the first injection (of vaccine or placebo). Whoever gave the sample was an adult aged 18-55 years in Boston. Vaccination used an Ad26 vector expressing Wuhan-strain SARS-CoV-2 spike. The germline gives CDR1 MNHNS, CDR2 SASEGT. V dropped 3 bases and J dropped 13; count of bases not matched to a gene: 13. CDR3 length: 14 residues. This clone was picked up one time. Some clones are missing from TCRdb's copy, which holds only in-frame ones; the method was immunoSEQ multiplex PCR. The sample has roughly 400,000 clones, around 91% seen once; the top ten hold approximately 1.9%.

The chain combines TRBV6-1 with TRBJ1-1, with 8 bases matching TRBD1. This TCR was recovered from a person between 18 and 65 years old who received the Ad26.COV2.S COVID-19 vaccine or a placebo. The sample in question was peripheral blood, obtained in a trial of Ad26.COV2.S vaccine versus placebo. The chain's CDR3 is CASSDPGQATPFFF. CDR3 sequence (DNA): TGTGCCAGCAGTGATCCGGGACAGGCGACACCCTTTTTCTTT.